This TCR beta chain was recorded in a study of T cell responses to AZD1222 COVID-19 vaccine. On this clone itself: Its antigen remains unknown.

General study results and limits: Baseline antibody screening turned up just six or seven seropositive AZD1222 recipients. Spike-specific TCR breadth and depth grew following two AZD1222 doses. Researchers report vaccine-associated CD4 TCRs spanning spike, with dominance at 160-218 and 743-854.

Profiling relied on immunoSEQ multiplex PCR, and the TCRdb table lists in-frame clones only, not all of them. The sample lists about 120,000 clones; roughly 88% were seen once. The receptor's source is an adult in good health. The sample in question was peripheral blood, obtained on day 0 of AZD1222 vaccination.

CDR3 in DNA: TGTGCCAGCAGTGAAAACAGACCCAAGTATAATTCACCCCTCCACTTT. Translating gives CASSENRPKYNSPLHF. This chain links TRBV2 with TRBJ1-6, with unresolved D. CDR1 and CDR2 (germline): SNHLY, FYNNEI. Trimming shortened V by 2 bases and J by 4 bases, and 12 bases separated the two germline ends. This CDR3 has 16 residues.